This T cell receptor (beta chain) is from a study of blood T cell repertoires in COVID-19. Profiling relied on immunoSEQ multiplex PCR, and the TCRdb table lists in-frame clones only, not all of them. The sample shows approximately 410,000 clones, about nine tenths of them seen only once. About this clone itself: The sample holds other DNA sequences that translate to the same CDR3.

The junction had 3 bases not matched to a gene; V was cut back by 0 bases and J by 5 bases. CDR1 is SGHRS, CDR2 YFSETQ, per germline. This CDR3 region has 15 residues. The receptor comes from a woman aged 25 to 39 with active or convalescent COVID-19. V is TRBV5-1 and J is TRBJ2-5, with TRBD2 identical over 11 bases. The sequenced sample consisted of peripheral blood. For the CDR3, the DNA is TGCGCCAGCAGCTTGGGGCTAGCGGGGGGTGAGACCCAGTACTTC. As protein: CASSLGLAGGETQYF.